This T cell receptor (beta chain) stems from a study of blood T cell repertoires in COVID-19. Whole-study context: Italy, Spain and the United States were the sources of the convalescent and acute COVID-19 samples. T cells, B-cell-depleted T cells, or PBMCs provided the cDNA or gDNA that served as material.

TCRdb's table, derived via immunoSEQ multiplex PCR, lists solely in-frame clones and lacks some. Among approximately 160,000 clones listed, roughly 82% were seen once. Material for sequencing was peripheral blood. The source of this sequence is a woman aged 45-65 years in a cohort sampled during active or convalescent COVID-19.

For the CDR3, the DNA is TGTGCCAGCAGCCCCCGGGACAGCTCTGGAAACACCATATATTTT. Its translation: CASSPRDSSGNTIYF. The V call is TRBV9, the J call TRBJ1-3, with 7 nucleotides matching TRBD1. Germline V gene lookup returns CDR1 SGDLS and CDR2 YYNGEE. Trimming cost V 4 bases and J 0 bases; bases outside gene matches: 4. The CDR3 covers 15 residues. Together with reference TRBV9 and TRBJ1-3, the CDR3 gives the full variable domain: DSGVTQTPKHLITATGQRVTLRCSPRSGDLSVYWYQQSLDQGLQFLIQYYNGEERAKGNILERFSAQQFPDLHSELNLSSLELGDSALYFCASSPRDSSGNTIYFGEGSWLTVV.